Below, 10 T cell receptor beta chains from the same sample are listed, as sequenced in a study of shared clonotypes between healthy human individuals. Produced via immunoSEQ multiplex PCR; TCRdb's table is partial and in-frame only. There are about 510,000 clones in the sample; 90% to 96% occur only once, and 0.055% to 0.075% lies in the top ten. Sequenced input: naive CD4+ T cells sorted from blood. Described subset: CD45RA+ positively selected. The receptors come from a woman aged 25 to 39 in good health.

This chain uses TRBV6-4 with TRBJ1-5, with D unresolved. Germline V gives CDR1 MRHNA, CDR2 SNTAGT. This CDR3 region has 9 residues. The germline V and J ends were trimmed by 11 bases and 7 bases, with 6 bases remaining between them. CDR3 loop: CAGRQPQHF. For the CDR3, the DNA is TGTGCCGGACGCCAGCCCCAGCATTTT.

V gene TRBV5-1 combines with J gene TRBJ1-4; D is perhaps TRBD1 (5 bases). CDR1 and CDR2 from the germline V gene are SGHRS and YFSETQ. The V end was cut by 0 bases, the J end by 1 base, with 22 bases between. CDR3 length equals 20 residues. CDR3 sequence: CASSLAASRDFSGTNEKLFF. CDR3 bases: TGCGCCAGCAGCTTGGCAGCCTCACGGGACTTCTCGGGAACTAATGAAAAACTGTTTTTT.

This CDR3 is CASSPRGDYEQYF. Written as DNA, the CDR3 is TGTGCCAGCAGCCCCAGGGGCGACTACGAGCAGTACTTC. This rearrangement joins TRBV7-9 to TRBJ2-7; D is perhaps TRBD1 (6 bases). V was pared by 5 bases and J by 3 bases, with 11 bases between. Germline values: CDR1 SEHNR, CDR2 FQNEAQ (reference sequence). The CDR3 is 13 residues long.

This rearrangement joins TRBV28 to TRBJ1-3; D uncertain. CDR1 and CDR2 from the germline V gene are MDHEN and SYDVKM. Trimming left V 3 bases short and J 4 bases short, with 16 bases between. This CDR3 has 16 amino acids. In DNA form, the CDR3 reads TGTGCCAGCAGTTTGTCCAGATTCCCCTCCGGAAACACCATATATTTT. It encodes CASSLSRFPSGNTIYF.

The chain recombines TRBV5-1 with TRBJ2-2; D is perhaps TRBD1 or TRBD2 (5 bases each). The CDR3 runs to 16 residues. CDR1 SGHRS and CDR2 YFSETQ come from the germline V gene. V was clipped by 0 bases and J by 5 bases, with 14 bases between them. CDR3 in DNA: TGCGCCAGCAGCTTGGATGTCTCGGGGCAAACCGGGGAGCTGTTTTTT. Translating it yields CASSLDVSGQTGELFF.

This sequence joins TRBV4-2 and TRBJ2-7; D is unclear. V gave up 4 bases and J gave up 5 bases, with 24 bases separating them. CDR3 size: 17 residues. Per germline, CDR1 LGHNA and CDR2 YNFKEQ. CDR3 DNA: TGTGCCAGCAGCCCTACCCGCGGCGAAAAAGGTAGCCACGAGCAGTACTTC. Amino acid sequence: CASSPTRGEKGSHEQYF.

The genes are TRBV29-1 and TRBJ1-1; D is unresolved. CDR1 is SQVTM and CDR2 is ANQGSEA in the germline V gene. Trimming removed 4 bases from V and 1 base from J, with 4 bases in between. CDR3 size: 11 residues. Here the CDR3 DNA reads TGCAGCGTTGGGTGGAACACTGAAGCTTTCTTT. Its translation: CSVGWNTEAFF. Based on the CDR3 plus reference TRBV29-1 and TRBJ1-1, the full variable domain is SAVISQKPSRDICQRGTSLTIQCQVDSQVTMMFWYRQQPGQSLTLIATANQGSEATYESGFVIDKFPISRPNLTFSTLTVSNMSPEDSSIYLCSVGWNTEAFFGQGTRLTVV.

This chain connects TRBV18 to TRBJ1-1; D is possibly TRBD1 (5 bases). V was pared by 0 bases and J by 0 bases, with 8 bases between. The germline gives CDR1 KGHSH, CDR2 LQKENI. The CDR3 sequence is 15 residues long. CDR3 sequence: CASSPPGGVNTEAFF. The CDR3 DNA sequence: TGTGCCAGCTCACCACCGGGGGGGGTGAACACTGAAGCTTTCTTT.

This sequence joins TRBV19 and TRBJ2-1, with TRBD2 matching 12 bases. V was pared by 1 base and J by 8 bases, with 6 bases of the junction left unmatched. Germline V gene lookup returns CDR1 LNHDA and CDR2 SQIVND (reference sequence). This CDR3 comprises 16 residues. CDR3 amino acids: CASSIVETSGSYEQFF. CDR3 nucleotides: TGTGCCAGTAGTATAGTAGAGACTAGCGGGAGTTATGAGCAGTTCTTC.

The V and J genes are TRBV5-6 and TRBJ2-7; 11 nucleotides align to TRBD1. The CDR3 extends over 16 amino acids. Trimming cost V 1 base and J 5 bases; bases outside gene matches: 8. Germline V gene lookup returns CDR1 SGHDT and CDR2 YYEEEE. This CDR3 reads CASSLTPGQGVHEQYF. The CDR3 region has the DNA TGTGCCAGCAGCTTGACTCCGGGACAGGGGGTCCACGAGCAGTACTTC.